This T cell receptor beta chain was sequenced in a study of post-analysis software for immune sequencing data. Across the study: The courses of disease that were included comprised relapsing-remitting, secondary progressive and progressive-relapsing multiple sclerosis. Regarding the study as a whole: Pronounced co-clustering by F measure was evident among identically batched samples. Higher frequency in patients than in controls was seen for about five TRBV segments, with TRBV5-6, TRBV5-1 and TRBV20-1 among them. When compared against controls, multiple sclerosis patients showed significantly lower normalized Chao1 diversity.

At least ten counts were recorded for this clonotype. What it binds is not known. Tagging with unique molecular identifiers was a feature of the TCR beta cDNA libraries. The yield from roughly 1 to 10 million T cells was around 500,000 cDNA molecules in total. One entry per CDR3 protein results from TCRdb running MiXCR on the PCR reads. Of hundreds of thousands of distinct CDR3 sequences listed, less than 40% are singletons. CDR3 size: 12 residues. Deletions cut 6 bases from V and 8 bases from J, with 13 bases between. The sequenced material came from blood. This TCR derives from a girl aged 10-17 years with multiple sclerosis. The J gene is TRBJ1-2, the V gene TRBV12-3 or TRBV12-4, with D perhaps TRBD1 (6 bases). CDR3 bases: TGTGCCAGCAGACAACAGGGAGGAGGCTACACCTTC. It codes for CASRQQGGGYTF.